This entry features one TCR beta chain sequence. TCRdb re-derived calls from the 5' RACE reads in MiXCR, one entry per CDR3 protein. The sample includes 75,000 to 100,000 distinct CDR3 sequences, roughly 14% of them seen just once. This sample is drawn from a study of early T cells in non-severe SARS-CoV-2 infection. The CDR3 consists of 13 residues. From germline, CDR1 is DFQATT and CDR2 SNEGSKA (reference sequence). Trimming removed 0 bases at V and 8 bases at J, with 13 bases between. The rearrangement joins TRBV20-1 to TRBJ1-2, with D maybe TRBD1 (6 bases). Material for sequencing was whole blood. This receptor was obtained from an adult who was a healthcare worker with PCR-confirmed SARS-CoV-2 infection or an uninfected control (not recorded which). CDR3 coding DNA: TGCAGTGCTAGAGATCTATGGGGGCAAGGCTACACCTTC. Protein product: CSARDLWGQGYTF.